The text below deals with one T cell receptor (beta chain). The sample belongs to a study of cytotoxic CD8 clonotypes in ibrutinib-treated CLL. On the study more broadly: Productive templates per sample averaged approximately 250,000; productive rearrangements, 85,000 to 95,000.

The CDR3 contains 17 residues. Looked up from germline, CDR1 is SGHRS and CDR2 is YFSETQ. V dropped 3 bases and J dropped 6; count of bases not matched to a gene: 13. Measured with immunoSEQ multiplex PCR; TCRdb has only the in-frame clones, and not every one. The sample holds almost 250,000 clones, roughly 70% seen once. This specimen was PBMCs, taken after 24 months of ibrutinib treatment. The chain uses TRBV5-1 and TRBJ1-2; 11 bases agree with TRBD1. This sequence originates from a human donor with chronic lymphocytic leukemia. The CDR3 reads CASSSGTGGFGWDGYTF. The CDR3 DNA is TGCGCCAGCAGCTCCGGGACAGGGGGGTTTGGATGGGATGGCTACACCTTC.